The rows below give T cell receptor beta chains drawn from one sample of a study of OX40 agonist ivuxolimab in advanced cancers. Profiled with immunoSEQ multiplex PCR; TCRdb holds only in-frame clones, not every one. The sample includes some 60,000 clones, around 85% of them seen just once. The specimen was CD4+ or CD8+ T cells sorted from blood, collected in a trial of the OX40 agonist ivuxolimab. These receptors came from an adult with an advanced solid tumor such as melanoma, head and neck, liver or kidney cancer. CDR3s include the opening cysteine and the closing phenylalanine or tryptophan. D genes are given only for firm matches. Clone size appears in some rows only: once, few, many, or a class for an expanded clone.

clone_size,j_call,v_call,d_call,cdr3_nt,cdr3_aa
-,TRBJ2-6,TRBV18,TRBD1,TGTGCCAGCTCACCACGACAGGGGAGTGGTTCTGGGGCCAACGTCCTGACTTTC,CASSPRQGSGSGANVLTF
-,TRBJ2-7,TRBV5-4,-,TGTGCCAGCAGCTCCCAGGGGGGGCACGAGCAGTACTTC,CASSSQGGHEQYF
-,TRBJ1-1,TRBV2,-,TGTGCCAGCAGTGACCGGTACACTGAAGCTTTCTTT,CASSDRYTEAFF
-,TRBJ1-2,TRBV27,-,TGTGCCAGCAGGGCCGACAGGAACTATGGCTACACCTTC,CASRADRNYGYTF
-,TRBJ1-5,TRBV5-8,-,TGTGCCAGCAGCGGGGGCTACGGCAATCAGCCCCAGCATTTT,CASSGGYGNQPQHF
-,TRBJ1-1,TRBV5-5,-,TGTGCCAGCAGCTTAGTGGGAGTAACCGAAGCTTTCTTT,CASSLVGVTEAFF
-,TRBJ2-7,TRBV6-5,-,TGTGCCAGCAGTTACCGCGCCAGTGGCTACGAGCAGTACTTC,CASSYRASGYEQYF
-,TRBJ2-1,TRBV6-5,-,TGTGCCAGCAGTTATACTGGTGCGGGAAGGGGCAATGAGCAGTTCTTC,CASSYTGAGRGNEQFF
once,TRBJ2-7,TRBV5-5,-,TGTGCCAGCAGCTTGGGTTGGGGGGATACTATGTCCTACGAGCAGTACTTC,CASSLGWGDTMSYEQYF
-,TRBJ2-1,TRBV15,-,TGTGCCACCAGCAGAGATGGGGGGGCACCCTACAATGAGCAGTTCTTC,CATSRDGGAPYNEQFF
-,TRBJ2-1,TRBV4-2,TRBD2,TGTGCCAGCAGCCAAGATCCTAGCGGGAGGCCGAGCTCCTACAATGAGCAGTTCTTC,CASSQDPSGRPSSYNEQFF
-,TRBJ2-1,TRBV6-5,-,TGTGCCAGCAGTTACAAGTATGAGCAGTTCTTC,CASSYKYEQFF
-,TRBJ2-7,TRBV7-3,-,TGTGCCAGCAGCGCCCGGGGTGGGGCCCACGAGCAGTACTTC,CASSARGGAHEQYF
-,TRBJ1-4,TRBV25-1,-,TGTGCCAGCAGTGAACCAGGGGATAATGAAAAACTGTTTTTT,CASSEPGDNEKLFF
-,TRBJ1-4,TRBV5-4,-,TGTGCCAGCAGGCGGGACGGTTCAACTAATGAAAAACTGTTTTTT,CASRRDGSTNEKLFF
-,TRBJ1-5,TRBV28,-,TGTGCCAGCAGTCCTTCCCGGGGCTCGCAGCCCCAGCATTTT,CASSPSRGSQPQHF
-,TRBJ2-7,TRBV28,TRBD1,TGTGCCAGCAGTTCGTCAGGGGGCAGGTTCCCCTACGAGCAGTACTTC,CASSSSGGRFPYEQYF
once,TRBJ1-2,TRBV7-2,-,TGTGCCAGCAGCCCACCCGGTTCAGGGGATGGCTACACCTTC,CASSPPGSGDGYTF
-,TRBJ2-1,TRBV5-1,TRBD1,TGCGCCAGCATGCCGACAGGGGTGTATGATGAGCAGTTCTTC,CASMPTGVYDEQFF
-,TRBJ1-2,TRBV9,-,TGTGCCAGCAGCGCGCCCAAGGGGGATGGTAACTATGGCTACACCTTC,CASSAPKGDGNYGYTF
-,TRBJ2-7,TRBV4-2,TRBD1,TGTGCCAGCAGCCAACGGACAGGGGGATACGAGCAGTACTTC,CASSQRTGGYEQYF
once,TRBJ1-2,TRBV7-2,-,TGTGCCAGCAGCTTAGGTCGGGGTAGGGATGGCTACACCTTC,CASSLGRGRDGYTF
-,TRBJ2-1,TRBV6-5,-,TGTGCCAGCAGTCAAGGAAGAGAGCAGTTCTTC,CASSQGREQFF
-,TRBJ2-3,TRBV2,TRBD1,TGTGCCAGCAGCGAGGACAGGGGGTCGGATACGCAGTATTTT,CASSEDRGSDTQYF
-,TRBJ1-6,TRBV18,TRBD1,TGTGCCAGCTCACGCGGGACAGGGGGCGGTAATTCACCCCTCCACTTT,CASSRGTGGGNSPLHF
once,TRBJ2-1,TRBV5-4,-,TGTGCCAGCAGCGTGGACTCCAGCTCCTACAATGAGCAGTTCTTC,CASSVDSSSYNEQFF
-,TRBJ2-1,TRBV5-4,TRBD2,TGTGCCAGCAGCTTGGACGGAGCGGGACCAGGGCACAATGAGCAGTTCTTC,CASSLDGAGPGHNEQFF
-,TRBJ1-4,TRBV18,TRBD1,TGTGCCAGCTCACCTCGACAGGGGAATGAAAAACTGTTTTTT,CASSPRQGNEKLFF
once,TRBJ1-2,TRBV9,TRBD1,TGTGCCAGCAGCTCCGGGACAGGCGACTATGGCTACACCTTC,CASSSGTGDYGYTF